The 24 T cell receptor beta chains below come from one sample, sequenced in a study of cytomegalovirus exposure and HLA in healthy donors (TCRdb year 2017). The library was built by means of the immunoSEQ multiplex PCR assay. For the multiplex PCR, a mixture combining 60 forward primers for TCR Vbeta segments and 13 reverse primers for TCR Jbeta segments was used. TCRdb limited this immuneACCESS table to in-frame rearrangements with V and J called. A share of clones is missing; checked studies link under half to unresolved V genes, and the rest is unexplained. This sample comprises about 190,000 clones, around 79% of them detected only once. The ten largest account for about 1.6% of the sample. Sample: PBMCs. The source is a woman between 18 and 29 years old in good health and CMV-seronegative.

CDR3: CASTPRSGANVLTF. The DNA for the CDR3 is TGTGCCAGCACCCCCCGCTCTGGGGCCAACGTCCTGACTTTC. The chain couples TRBV2 to TRBJ2-6; D ambiguous. The CDR3 covers 14 residues. Germline V CDR1 and CDR2: SNHLY, FYNNEI. Between the trimmed V and J ends, which lost 7 bases and 0 bases, there was a span of 7 bases.

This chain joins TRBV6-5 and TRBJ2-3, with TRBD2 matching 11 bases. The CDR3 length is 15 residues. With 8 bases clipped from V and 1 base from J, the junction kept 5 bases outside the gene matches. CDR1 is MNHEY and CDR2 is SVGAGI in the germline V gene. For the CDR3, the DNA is TGTGCCAGCGGGGTTAGCGGGAGGGGCACAGATACGCAGTATTTT. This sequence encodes CASGVSGRGTDTQYF.

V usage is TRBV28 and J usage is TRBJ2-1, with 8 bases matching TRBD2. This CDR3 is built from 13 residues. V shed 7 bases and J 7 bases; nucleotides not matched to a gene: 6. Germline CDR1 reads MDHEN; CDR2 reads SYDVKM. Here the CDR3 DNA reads TGTGCCAGCACCCCCCGCGGGGGGAATGAGCAGTTCTTC. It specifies CASTPRGGNEQFF.

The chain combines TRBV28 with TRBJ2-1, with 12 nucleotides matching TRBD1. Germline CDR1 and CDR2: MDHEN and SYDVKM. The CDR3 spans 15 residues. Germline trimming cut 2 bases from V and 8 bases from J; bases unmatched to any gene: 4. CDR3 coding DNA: TGTGCCAGCAGTTTAGGGGGGACAGGGGGCGATGAGCAGTTCTTC. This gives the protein CASSLGGTGGDEQFF.

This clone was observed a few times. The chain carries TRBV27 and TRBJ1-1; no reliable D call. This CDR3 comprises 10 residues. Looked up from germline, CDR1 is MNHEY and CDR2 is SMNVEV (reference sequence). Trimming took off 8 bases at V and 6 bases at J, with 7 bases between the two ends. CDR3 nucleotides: TGTGCCAGCGTCGGGGCTGAAGCTTTCTTT. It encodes CASVGAEAFF.

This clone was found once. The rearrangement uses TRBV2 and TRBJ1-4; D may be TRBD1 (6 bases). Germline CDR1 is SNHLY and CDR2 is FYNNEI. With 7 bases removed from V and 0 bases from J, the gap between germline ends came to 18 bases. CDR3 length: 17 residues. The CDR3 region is CASTESWGPPTNEKLFF. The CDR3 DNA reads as TGTGCCAGCACCGAAAGTTGGGGGCCTCCAACTAATGAAAAACTGTTTTTT.

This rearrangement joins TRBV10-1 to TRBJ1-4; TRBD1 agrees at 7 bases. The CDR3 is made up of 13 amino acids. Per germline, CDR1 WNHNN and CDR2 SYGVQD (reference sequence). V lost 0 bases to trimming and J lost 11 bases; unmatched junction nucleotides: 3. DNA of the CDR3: TGCGCCAGCAGTGAGTCGGGACAGCGCAAACTGTTTTTT. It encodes CASSESGQRKLFF.

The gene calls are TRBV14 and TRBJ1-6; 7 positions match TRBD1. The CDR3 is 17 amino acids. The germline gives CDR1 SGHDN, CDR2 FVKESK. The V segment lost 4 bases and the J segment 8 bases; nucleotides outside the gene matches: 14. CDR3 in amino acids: CASSLRRVAQGDSPLHF. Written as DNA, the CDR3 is TGTGCCAGCAGCCTTAGACGGGTCGCCCAGGGGGATTCACCCCTCCACTTT.

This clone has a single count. Written as DNA, the CDR3 is TGTGCCTGGAGTGTACGGGGTAACTATGGCTACACCTTC. This sequence encodes CAWSVRGNYGYTF. This chain links TRBV30 with TRBJ1-2; D gene unclear. CDR3 length equals 13 residues. Between the trimmed V and J ends, which lost 0 bases and 1 base, there was a span of 6 bases. The V gene's germline CDR1 is GTSNPN and CDR2 SVGIG (reference sequence).

The CDR3 is CASSTRQGSYEQYF. As DNA, the CDR3 is TGCGCCAGCAGCACCAGACAGGGGTCCTACGAGCAGTACTTC. The V gene is TRBV5-1, the J gene TRBJ2-7, with TRBD1 matching 8 bases. The junction had 4 bases not matched to a gene; V was cut back by 4 bases and J by 1 base. CDR3 size: 14 residues. Looked up from germline, CDR1 is SGHRS and CDR2 is YFSETQ.

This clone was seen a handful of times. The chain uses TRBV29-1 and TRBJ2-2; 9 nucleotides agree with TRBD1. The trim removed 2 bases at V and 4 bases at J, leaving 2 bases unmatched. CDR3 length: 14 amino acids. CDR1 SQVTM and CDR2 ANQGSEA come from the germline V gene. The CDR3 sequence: CSVEQGQGTGELFF. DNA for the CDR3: TGCAGCGTTGAACAGGGACAGGGCACCGGGGAGCTGTTTTTT.

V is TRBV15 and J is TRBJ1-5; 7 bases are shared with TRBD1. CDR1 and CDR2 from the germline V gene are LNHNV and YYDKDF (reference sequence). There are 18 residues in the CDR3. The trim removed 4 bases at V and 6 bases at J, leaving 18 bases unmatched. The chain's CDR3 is CATSKEMLGTVSGQPQHF. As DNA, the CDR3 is TGTGCCACCAGCAAAGAGATGCTCGGGACAGTTTCTGGTCAGCCCCAGCATTTT.

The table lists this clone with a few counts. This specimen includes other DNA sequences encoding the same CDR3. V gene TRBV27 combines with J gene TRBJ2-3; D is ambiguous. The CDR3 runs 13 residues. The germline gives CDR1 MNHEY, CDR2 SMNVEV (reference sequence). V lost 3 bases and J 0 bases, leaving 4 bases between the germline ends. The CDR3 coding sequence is TGTGCCAGCAGTTTCTCTAGCACAGATACGCAGTATTTT. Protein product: CASSFSSTDTQYF.

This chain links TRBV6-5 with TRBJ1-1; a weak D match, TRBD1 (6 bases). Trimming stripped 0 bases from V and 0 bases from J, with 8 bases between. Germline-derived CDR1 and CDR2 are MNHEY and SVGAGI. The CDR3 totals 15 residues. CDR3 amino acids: CASSYSQGLNTEAFF. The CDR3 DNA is TGTGCCAGCAGTTACTCACAGGGCCTGAACACTGAAGCTTTCTTT.

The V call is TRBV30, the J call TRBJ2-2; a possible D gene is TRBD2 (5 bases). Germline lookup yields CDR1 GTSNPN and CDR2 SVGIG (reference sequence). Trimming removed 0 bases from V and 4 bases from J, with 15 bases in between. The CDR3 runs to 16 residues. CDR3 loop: CAWSVLGALGTGELFF. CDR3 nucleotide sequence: TGTGCCTGGAGTGTACTAGGAGCTCTTGGCACCGGGGAGCTGTTTTTT.

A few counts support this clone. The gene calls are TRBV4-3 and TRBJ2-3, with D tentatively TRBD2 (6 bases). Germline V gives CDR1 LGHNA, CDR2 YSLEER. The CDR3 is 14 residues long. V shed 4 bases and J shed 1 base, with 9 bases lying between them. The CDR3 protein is CASSPQRGTDTQYF. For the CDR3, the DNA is TGCGCCAGCAGCCCTCAGCGGGGCACAGATACGCAGTATTTT.

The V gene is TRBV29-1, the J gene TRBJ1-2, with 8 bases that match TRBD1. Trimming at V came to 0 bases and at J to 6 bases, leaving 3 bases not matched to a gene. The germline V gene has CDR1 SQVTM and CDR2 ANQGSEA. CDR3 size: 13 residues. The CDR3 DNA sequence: TGCAGCGTTGAAGACCAGGGGGCTAATGGCTACACCTTC. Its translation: CSVEDQGANGYTF.

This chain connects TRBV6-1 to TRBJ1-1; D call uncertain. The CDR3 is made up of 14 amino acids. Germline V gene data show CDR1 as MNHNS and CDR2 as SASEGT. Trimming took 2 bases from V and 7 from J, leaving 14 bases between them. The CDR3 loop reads CASSEQREWGEAFF. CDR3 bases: TGTGCCAGCAGTGAACAGAGGGAATGGGGTGAAGCTTTCTTT.

The CDR3 DNA sequence: TGTGCCAGCAGTTTAGAACAGGGGGGGGCTTTCTTT. Amino acid sequence: CASSLEQGGAFF. J is TRBJ1-1 and V is TRBV28; 8 bases match TRBD1. The CDR3 consists of 12 residues. In germline, CDR1 is MDHEN, CDR2 SYDVKM. Germline trimming cut 2 bases from V and 11 bases from J; bases unmatched to any gene: 4.

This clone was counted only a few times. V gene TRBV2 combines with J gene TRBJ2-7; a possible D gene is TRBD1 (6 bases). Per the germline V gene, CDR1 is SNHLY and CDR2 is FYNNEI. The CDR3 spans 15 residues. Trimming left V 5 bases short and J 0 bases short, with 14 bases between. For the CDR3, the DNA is TGTGCCAGCAGTTCTAACGAGGGGGACTCCTACGAGCAGTACTTC. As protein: CASSSNEGDSYEQYF.

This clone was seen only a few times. The CDR3 sequence is CASSTRLGPLNTEAFF. CDR3 nucleotides: TGTGCCAGTAGTACTAGGCTCGGCCCTTTGAACACTGAAGCTTTCTTT. V usage is TRBV19 and J usage is TRBJ1-1; no definite D call. Trimming removed 4 bases from V and 0 bases from J, with 15 bases in between. This CDR3 comprises 16 residues. Germline V gene sequence: CDR1 LNHDA, CDR2 SQIVND (reference sequence).

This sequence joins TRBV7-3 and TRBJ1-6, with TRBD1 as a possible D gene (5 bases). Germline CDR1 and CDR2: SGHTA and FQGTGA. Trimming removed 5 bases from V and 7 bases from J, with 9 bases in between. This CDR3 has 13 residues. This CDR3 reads CASSPDTNSPLHF. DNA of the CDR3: TGTGCCAGCAGCCCGGACACAAATTCACCCCTCCACTTT.

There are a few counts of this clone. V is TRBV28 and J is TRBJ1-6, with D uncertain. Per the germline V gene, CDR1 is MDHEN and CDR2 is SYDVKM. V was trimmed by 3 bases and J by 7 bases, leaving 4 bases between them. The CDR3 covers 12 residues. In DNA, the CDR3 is TGTGCCAGCAGTTTTCGGAATTCACCCCTCCACTTT. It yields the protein CASSFRNSPLHF.

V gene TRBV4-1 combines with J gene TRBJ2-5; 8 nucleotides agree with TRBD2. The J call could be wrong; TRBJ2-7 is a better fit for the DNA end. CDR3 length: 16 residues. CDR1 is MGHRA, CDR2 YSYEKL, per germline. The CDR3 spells CASSQDPSGSRYEQYF. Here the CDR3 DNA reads TGCGCCAGCAGCCAAGATCCGAGCGGGAGTCGCTACGAGCAGTACTTC.